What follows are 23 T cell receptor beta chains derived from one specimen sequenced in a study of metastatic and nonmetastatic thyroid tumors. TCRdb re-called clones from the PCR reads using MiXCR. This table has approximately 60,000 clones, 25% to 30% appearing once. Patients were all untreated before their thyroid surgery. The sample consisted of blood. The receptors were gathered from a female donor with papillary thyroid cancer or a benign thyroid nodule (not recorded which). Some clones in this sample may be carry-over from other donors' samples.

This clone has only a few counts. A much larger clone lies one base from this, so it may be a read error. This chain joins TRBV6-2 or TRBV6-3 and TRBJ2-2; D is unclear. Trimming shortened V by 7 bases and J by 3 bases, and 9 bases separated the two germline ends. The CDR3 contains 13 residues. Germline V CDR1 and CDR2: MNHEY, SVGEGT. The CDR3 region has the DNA TGTGCCAGCATCCCCCGGGACACCGGGGAGCTGTTTTTT. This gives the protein CASIPRDTGELFF.

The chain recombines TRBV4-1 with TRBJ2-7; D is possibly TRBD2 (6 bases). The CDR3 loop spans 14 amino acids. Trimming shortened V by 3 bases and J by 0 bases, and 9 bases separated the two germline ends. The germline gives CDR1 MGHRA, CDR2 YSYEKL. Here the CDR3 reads CASSQGDFSYEQYF. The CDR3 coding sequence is TGCGCCAGCAGCCAGGGGGACTTCTCCTACGAGCAGTACTTC.

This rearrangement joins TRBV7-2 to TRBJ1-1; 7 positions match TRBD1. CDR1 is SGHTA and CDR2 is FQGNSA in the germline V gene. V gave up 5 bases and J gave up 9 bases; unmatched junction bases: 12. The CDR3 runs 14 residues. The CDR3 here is CASSPGPRQGQAFF. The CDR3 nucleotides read TGTGCCAGCAGCCCCGGGCCGCGACAGGGTCAAGCTTTCTTT. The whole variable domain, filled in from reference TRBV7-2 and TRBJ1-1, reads GAGVSQSPSNKVTEKGKDVELRCDPISGHTALYWYRQSLGQGLEFLIYFQGNSAPDKSGLPSDRFSAERTGGSVSTLTIQRTQQEDSAVYLCASSPGPRQGQAFFGQGTRLTVV.

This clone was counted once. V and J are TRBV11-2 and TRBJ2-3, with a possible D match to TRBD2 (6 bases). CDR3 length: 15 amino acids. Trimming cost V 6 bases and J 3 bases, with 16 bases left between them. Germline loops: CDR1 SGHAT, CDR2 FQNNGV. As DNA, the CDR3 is TGTGCCAGCAGACGGGGCGGAGGGATGACAGATACGCAGTATTTT. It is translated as CASRRGGGMTDTQYF.

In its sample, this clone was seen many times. The CDR3 here is CASSNRLAGGQETQYF. CDR3 in DNA: TGTGCCAGCAGCAATCGACTAGCGGGAGGCCAAGAGACCCAGTACTTC. The chain combines TRBV5-4 with TRBJ2-5, with TRBD2 matching over 13 bases. The V and J ends lost 4 bases and 1 base, in that order; junction bases with no gene match: 4. The CDR3 is made up of 16 amino acids. Per germline, CDR1 SGHNT and CDR2 YYREEE (reference sequence).

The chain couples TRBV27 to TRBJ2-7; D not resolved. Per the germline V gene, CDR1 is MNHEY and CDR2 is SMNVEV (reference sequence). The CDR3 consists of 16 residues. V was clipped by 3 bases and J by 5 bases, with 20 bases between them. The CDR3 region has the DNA TGTGCCAGCAGTTTCTGGGTTGGCCCGACCAGCGACGAGCAGTACTTC. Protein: CASSFWVGPTSDEQYF.

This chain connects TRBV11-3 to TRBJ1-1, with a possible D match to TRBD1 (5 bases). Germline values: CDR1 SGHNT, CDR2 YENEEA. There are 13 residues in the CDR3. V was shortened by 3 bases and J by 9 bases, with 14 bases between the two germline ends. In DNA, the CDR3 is TGTGCCAGCAGCTTTCTAGGGGTAGATCAAGCTTTCTTT. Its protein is CASSFLGVDQAFF.

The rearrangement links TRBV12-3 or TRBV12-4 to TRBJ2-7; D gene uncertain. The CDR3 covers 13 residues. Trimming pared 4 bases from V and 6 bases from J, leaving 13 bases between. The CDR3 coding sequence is TGTGCCAGCAGTTCTCGGGCGGTTCTCGAGCAGTACTTC. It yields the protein CASSSRAVLEQYF.

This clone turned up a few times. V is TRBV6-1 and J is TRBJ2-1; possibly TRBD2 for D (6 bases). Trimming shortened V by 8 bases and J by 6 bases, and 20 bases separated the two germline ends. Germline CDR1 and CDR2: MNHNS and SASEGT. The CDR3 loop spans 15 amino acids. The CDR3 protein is CASRRRGMDSNEQFF. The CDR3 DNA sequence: TGTGCCAGCCGCCGACGGGGGATGGATAGCAATGAGCAGTTCTTC.

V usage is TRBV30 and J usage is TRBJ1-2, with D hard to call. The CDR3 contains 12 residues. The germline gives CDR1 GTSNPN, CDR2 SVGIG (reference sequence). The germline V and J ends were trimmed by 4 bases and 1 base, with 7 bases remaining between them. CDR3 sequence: CAWIGFNYGYTF. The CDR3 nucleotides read TGTGCCTGGATTGGGTTTAACTATGGCTACACCTTC.

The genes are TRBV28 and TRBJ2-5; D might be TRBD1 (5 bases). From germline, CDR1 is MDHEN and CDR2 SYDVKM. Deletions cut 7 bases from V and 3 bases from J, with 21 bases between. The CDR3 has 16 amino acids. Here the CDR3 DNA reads TGTGCCAGCATCCAAGGAAGGGTGAGCAGGGAAGAGACCCAGTACTTC. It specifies CASIQGRVSREETQYF.

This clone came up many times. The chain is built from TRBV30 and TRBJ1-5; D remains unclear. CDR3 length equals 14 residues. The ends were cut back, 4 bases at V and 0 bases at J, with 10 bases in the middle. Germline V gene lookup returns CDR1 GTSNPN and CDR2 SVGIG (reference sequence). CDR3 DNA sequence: TGTGCCTGGACGTGGGGTTATAGCAATCAGCCCCAGCATTTT. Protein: CAWTWGYSNQPQHF.

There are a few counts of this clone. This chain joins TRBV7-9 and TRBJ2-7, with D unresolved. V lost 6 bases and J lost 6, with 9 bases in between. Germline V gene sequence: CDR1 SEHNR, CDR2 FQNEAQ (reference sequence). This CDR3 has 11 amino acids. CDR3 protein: CASSFIGEQYF. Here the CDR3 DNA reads TGTGCCAGCAGTTTTATCGGCGAGCAGTACTTC. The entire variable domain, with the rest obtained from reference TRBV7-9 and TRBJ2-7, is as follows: DTGVSQNPRHKITKRGQNVTFRCDPISEHNRLYWYRQTLGQGPEFLTYFQNEAQLEKSRLLSDRFSAERPKGSFSTLEIQRTEQGDSAMYLCASSFIGEQYFGPGTRLTVT.

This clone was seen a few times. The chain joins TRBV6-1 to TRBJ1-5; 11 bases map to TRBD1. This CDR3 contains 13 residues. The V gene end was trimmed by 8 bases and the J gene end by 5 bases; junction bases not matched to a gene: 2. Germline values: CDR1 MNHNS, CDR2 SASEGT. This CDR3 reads CASGTGGDQPQHF. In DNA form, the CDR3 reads TGTGCCAGCGGGACAGGGGGGGATCAGCCCCAGCATTTT.

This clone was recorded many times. The CDR3 DNA reads TGTGCCAGCCGGACAGGGTACCAAGAGACCCAGTACTTC. Translating gives CASRTGYQETQYF. This rearrangement joins TRBV7-8 to TRBJ2-5; 8 bases agree with TRBD1. The CDR3 is made up of 13 amino acids. V dropped 8 bases and J dropped 0; count of bases not matched to a gene: 2. CDR1 and CDR2 (germline): SGHVS, FQNEAQ.

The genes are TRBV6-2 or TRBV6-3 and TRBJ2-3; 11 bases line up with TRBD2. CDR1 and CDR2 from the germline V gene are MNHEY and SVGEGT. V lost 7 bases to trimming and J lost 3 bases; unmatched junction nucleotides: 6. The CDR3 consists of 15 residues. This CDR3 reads CASTQTSGETDTQYF. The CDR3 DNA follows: TGTGCCAGCACCCAGACTAGCGGGGAAACAGATACGCAGTATTTT.

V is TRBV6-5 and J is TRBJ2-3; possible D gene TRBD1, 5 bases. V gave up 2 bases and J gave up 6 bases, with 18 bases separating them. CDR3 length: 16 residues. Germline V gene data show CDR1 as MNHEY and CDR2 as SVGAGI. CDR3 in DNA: TGTGCCAGCAGTTACACCCAGGACAAGCCCGAGGATACGCAGTATTTT. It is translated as CASSYTQDKPEDTQYF.

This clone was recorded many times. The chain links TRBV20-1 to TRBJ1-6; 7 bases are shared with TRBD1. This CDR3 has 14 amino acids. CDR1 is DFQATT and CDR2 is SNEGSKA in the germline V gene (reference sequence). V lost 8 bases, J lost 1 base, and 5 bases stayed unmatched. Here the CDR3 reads CSPQGESYNSPLHF. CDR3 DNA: TGCAGTCCCCAGGGGGAGTCCTATAATTCACCCCTCCACTTT.

The CDR3 DNA sequence: TGTGCCAGCTCACAAGGCCAGGGTTCTGGGGCCAACGTCCTGACTTTC. Its protein product is CASSQGQGSGANVLTF. The chain uses TRBV18 and TRBJ2-6, with D possibly being TRBD1 (5 bases). V lost 4 bases and J lost 1, with 11 bases in between. This CDR3 has 16 amino acids. CDR1 and CDR2 from the germline V gene are KGHSH and LQKENI.

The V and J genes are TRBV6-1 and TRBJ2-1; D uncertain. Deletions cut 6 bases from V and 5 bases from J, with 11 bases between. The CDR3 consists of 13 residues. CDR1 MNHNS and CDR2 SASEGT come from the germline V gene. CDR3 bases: TGTGCCAGCAGCCTGCGGTCGGACAATGAGCAGTTCTTC. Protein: CASSLRSDNEQFF.

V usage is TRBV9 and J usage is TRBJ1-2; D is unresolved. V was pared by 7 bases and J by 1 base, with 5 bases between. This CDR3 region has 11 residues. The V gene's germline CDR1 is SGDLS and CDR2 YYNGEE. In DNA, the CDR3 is TGTGCCAGCGAGAGTAACTATGGCTACACCTTC. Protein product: CASESNYGYTF.

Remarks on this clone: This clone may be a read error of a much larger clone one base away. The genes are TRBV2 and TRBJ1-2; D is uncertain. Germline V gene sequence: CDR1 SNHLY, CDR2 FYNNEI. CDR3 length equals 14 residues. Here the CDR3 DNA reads TGTGCCATCAGTGAAGCGGCCCGCAACTATGGCTACACCTTC. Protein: CAISEAARNYGYTF.

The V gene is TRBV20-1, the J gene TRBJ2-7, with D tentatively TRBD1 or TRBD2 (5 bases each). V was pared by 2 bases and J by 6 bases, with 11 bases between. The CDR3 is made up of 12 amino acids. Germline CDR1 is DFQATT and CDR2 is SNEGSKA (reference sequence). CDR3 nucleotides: TGCAGTGCTAGAAGGGACGGCCCCGAGCAGTACGTC. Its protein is CSARRDGPEQYV.